This T cell receptor (beta chain) was captured in a study of blood T cell repertoires in COVID-19. Study in general: COVID-19 samples collected from the United States, Italy and Spain covered acute and convalescent phases.

Cohorts were assigned according to the clinical history that participants reported. The V and J ends lost 5 bases and 6 bases respectively, with 16 bases between them. Germline V gene data show CDR1 as SGHVS and CDR2 as FQNEAQ. The length of the CDR3 is 14 residues. Produced via immunoSEQ multiplex PCR; TCRdb's table is partial and in-frame only. The repertoire holds approximately 220,000 clones, with approximately 86% as singletons. The receptor's source is a woman aged 30 to 39 with acute COVID-19. V and J are TRBV7-8 and TRBJ1-2; possible D gene TRBD1, 6 bases. The sample was PBMCs or T cells enriched from blood (not recorded which). CDR3 sequence (DNA): TGTGCCAGCAGCCCTCCGGGACACGGAGATGGCTACACCTTC. It translates to CASSPPGHGDGYTF.